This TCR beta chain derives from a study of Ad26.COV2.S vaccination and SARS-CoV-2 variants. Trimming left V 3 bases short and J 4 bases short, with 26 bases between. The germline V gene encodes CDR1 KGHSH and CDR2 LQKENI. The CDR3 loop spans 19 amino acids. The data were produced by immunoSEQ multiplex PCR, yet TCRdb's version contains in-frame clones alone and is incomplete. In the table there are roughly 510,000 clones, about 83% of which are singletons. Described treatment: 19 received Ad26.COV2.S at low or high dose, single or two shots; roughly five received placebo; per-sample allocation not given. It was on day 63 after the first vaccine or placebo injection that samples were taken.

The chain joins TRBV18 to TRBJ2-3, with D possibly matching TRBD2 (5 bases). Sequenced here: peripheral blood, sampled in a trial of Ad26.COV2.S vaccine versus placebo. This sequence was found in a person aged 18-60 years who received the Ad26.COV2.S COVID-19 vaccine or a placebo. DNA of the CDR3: TGTGCCAGCTCACCCCTTTCACGTCTGGGCCACAAGCGGCCAGATACGCAGTATTTT. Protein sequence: CASSPLSRLGHKRPDTQYF.